Listed here are 31 T cell receptor beta chains from one sample, sequenced in a study of T cell clonotyping in hematopoietic cell transplantation. Repertoires were generated with immunoSEQ multiplex PCR, while TCRdb's copy carries only in-frame clones and drops some. Of 9,500 to 12,000 clones in the sample, under 90% were seen once. The sequences come from PBMCs, collected 180 days after allogeneic stem cell transplant. These receptors originate from a male patient between 60 and 69 years old who had an allogeneic stem cell transplant from an unrelated donor, so the T cells may come from the graft donor. Some clones in this sample may be carry-over from other donors' samples.

The CDR3, as DNA: TGTGCCAGCAGCGGGGGACAGGGAGGTTTCGGGGCCAACGTCCTGACTTTC. Amino acid sequence: CASSGGQGGFGANVLTF. The chain is built from TRBV7-9 and TRBJ2-6; 9 bases fit TRBD1. The CDR3 is 17 amino acids. The V gene's germline CDR1 is SEHNR and CDR2 FQNEAQ (reference sequence). With 5 bases clipped from V and 4 bases from J, the junction kept 9 bases outside the gene matches. The full variable domain, with the rest looked up from reference TRBV7-9 and TRBJ2-6, is DTGVSQNPRHKITKRGQNVTFRCDPISEHNRLYWYRQTLGQGPEFLTYFQNEAQLEKSRLLSDRFSAERPKGSFSTLEIQRTEQGDSAMYLCASSGGQGGFGANVLTFGAGSRLTVL.

V gene TRBV4-1 combines with J gene TRBJ2-5; no clear D gene. V dropped 0 bases and J dropped 5 bases, with 13 bases sitting between them. The CDR3 runs to 15 residues. The germline gives CDR1 MGHRA, CDR2 YSYEKL. The CDR3 protein is CASSQDLWRSETQYF. The CDR3 DNA reads TGCGCCAGCAGCCAAGATTTGTGGCGAAGTGAGACCCAGTACTTC.

This clone was seen just once. The V gene is TRBV7-2, the J gene TRBJ1-4; D remains unclear. The V end was cut by 5 bases, the J end by 7 bases, with 14 bases between. CDR3 size: 14 residues. Germline CDR1 is SGHTA and CDR2 is FQGNSA. DNA for the CDR3: TGTGCCAGCAGCCTTAGTTTTGGGAGTGAAAAACTGTTTTTT. Translated, it gives CASSLSFGSEKLFF.

The rearrangement uses TRBV10-3 and TRBJ1-4; D may be TRBD1 (5 bases). This CDR3 comprises 15 residues. The V gene lost 3 bases and the J gene lost 2 bases, with 10 bases spanning the gap. Germline CDR1 ENHRY, CDR2 SYGVKD. The CDR3 sequence: CAISEGAGTNEKLFF. In nucleotides, the CDR3 is TGTGCCATCAGTGAAGGGGCAGGGACTAATGAAAAACTGTTTTTT.

The V gene is TRBV10-3, the J gene TRBJ2-4, with 8 positions matching TRBD1. Per germline, CDR1 ENHRY and CDR2 SYGVKD. This CDR3 is 12 amino acids long. V lost 10 bases, J lost 6 bases, and 5 bases stayed unmatched. In nucleotides, the CDR3 is TGTGCCACCGGACAGGGCTCAAACATTCAGTACTTC. Residues: CATGQGSNIQYF.

CDR3 sequence: CAIGVGTGGLGTEAFF. In DNA form, the CDR3 reads TGTGCCATCGGGGTAGGGACAGGGGGTTTGGGGACTGAAGCTTTCTTT. The gene calls are TRBV10-3 and TRBJ1-1, with 11 bases that match TRBD1. This CDR3 has 16 residues. Germline values: CDR1 ENHRY, CDR2 SYGVKD. J gave up 5 bases and V 8 bases, and 13 bases lay outside the gene matches.

V is TRBV2 and J is TRBJ1-1, with no clear D. Germline CDR1 reads SNHLY; CDR2 reads FYNNEI. Trimming took 1 base from V and 2 from J, leaving 14 bases between them. The CDR3 runs 16 residues. The CDR3, as DNA: TGTGCCAGCAGTGAAGGAGGGAGCAGAACCAACACTGAAGCTTTCTTT. As protein: CASSEGGSRTNTEAFF. Based on the CDR3 plus reference TRBV2 and TRBJ1-1, the full variable domain is EPEVTQTPSHQVTQMGQEVILRCVPISNHLYFYWYRQILGQKVEFLVSFYNNEISEKSEIFDDQFSVERPDGSNFTLKIRSTKLEDSAMYFCASSEGGSRTNTEAFFGQGTRLTVV.

The chain links TRBV6-5 to TRBJ1-1; D is possibly TRBD1 (6 bases). CDR1 and CDR2 (germline): MNHEY, SVGAGI. CDR3 length equals 15 residues. V lost 8 bases, J lost 0 bases, and 16 bases lay in between. The CDR3 DNA sequence: TGTGCCAGCTCAGACAGGACTACTATGAACACTGAAGCTTTCTTT. Translation: CASSDRTTMNTEAFF.

J is TRBJ2-1 and V is TRBV7-2; D not certain. CDR1 is SGHTA, CDR2 FQGNSA, per germline. The CDR3 contains 12 residues. The V and J ends lost 5 bases and 6 bases respectively, with 8 bases between them. This CDR3 reads CASSPAPNEQFF. CDR3 sequence (DNA): TGTGCCAGCAGCCCAGCCCCCAATGAGCAGTTCTTC.

The chain employs TRBV6-5 and TRBJ1-2; D perhaps matches TRBD1 (5 bases). In germline, CDR1 is MNHEY, CDR2 SVGAGI. This CDR3 has 15 amino acids. Trimming removed 2 bases from V and 2 bases from J, with 12 bases in between. As DNA, the CDR3 is TGTGCCAGCAGTTACGGGAGGGGCTCGAACTATGGCTACACCTTC. This translates into CASSYGRGSNYGYTF.

The chain recombines TRBV10-3 with TRBJ2-2, with 7 bases that match TRBD1. CDR3 length equals 14 residues. Germline values: CDR1 ENHRY, CDR2 SYGVKD. V shed 5 bases, J shed 6 bases, and the junction held 6 bases outside the gene matches. CDR3 amino acids: CAISSLGGAGELFF. CDR3 bases: TGTGCCATCAGTAGTCTAGGGGGCGCCGGGGAGCTGTTTTTT.

The chain is built from TRBV9 and TRBJ1-3; D might be TRBD1 (5 bases). CDR3 length equals 15 residues. Germline-derived CDR1 and CDR2 are SGDLS and YYNGEE. V dropped 3 bases and J dropped 3 bases, with 13 bases sitting between them. The CDR3 DNA reads as TGTGCCAGCAGCGAAATGGGGGGTTATGGAAACACCATATATTTT. This translates into CASSEMGGYGNTIYF.

The V gene is TRBV11-2, the J gene TRBJ2-7; D unclear. In germline, CDR1 is SGHAT, CDR2 FQNNGV. Trimming took 0 bases from V and 1 from J, leaving 10 bases between them. The CDR3 has 15 amino acids. CDR3 protein: CASSLDWVGSYEQYF. CDR3 nucleotides: TGTGCCAGCAGCTTAGATTGGGTCGGGTCCTACGAGCAGTACTTC.

The chain has TRBV6-5 and TRBJ1-2; D is possibly TRBD1 (5 bases). The germline V and J ends were trimmed by 4 bases and 6 bases, with 12 bases remaining between them. This CDR3 comprises 13 residues. CDR1 is MNHEY, CDR2 SVGAGI, per germline. CDR3 sequence: CASSSGRANGYTF. The CDR3, as DNA: TGTGCCAGCAGTTCGGGCAGGGCTAATGGCTACACCTTC.

V usage is TRBV19 and J usage is TRBJ2-5, with a tentative D call TRBD2 (6 bases). Germline V lookup: CDR1 LNHDA, CDR2 SQIVND (reference sequence). The CDR3 runs to 15 residues. V lost 5 bases and J 4 bases, leaving 17 bases between the germline ends. DNA of the CDR3: TGTGCCAGTAGTGAGAACCGGGACTGGGGAGAGACCCAGTACTTC. This gives the protein CASSENRDWGETQYF.

The chain couples TRBV5-6 to TRBJ1-2; D unresolved. Trimming removed 3 bases at V and 6 bases at J, with 21 bases between. The CDR3 has 16 amino acids. Germline CDR1 is SGHDT and CDR2 is YYEEEE. DNA of the CDR3: TGTGCCAGCAGCTCGACACACGACGGCCTCGGGGATGGCTACACCTTC. Its translation: CASSSTHDGLGDGYTF.

The V and J genes are TRBV4-3 and TRBJ2-1, with 9 positions matching TRBD1. The CDR3 length is 16 residues. Per germline, CDR1 LGHNA and CDR2 YSLEER. Trimming removed 1 base from V and 5 bases from J; junction bases left unmatched: 6. The CDR3 sequence is CASSQGPGQGNNEQFF. DNA for the CDR3: TGCGCCAGCAGCCAAGGGCCGGGACAGGGAAACAATGAGCAGTTCTTC.

The chain links TRBV19 to TRBJ1-2; D is uncertain. V shed 3 bases and J shed 5 bases, with 13 bases lying between them. The CDR3 runs 14 residues. Germline V gene data show CDR1 as LNHDA and CDR2 as SQIVND (reference sequence). CDR3 amino acids: CASSISPDLYGYTF. The CDR3 DNA sequence: TGTGCCAGTAGTATCTCCCCAGACCTATATGGCTACACCTTC.

The chain employs TRBV4-1 and TRBJ2-3; D ambiguous. This CDR3 is 13 amino acids long. The germline CDR1 and CDR2 sequences are MGHRA and YSYEKL. The germline V and J ends were trimmed by 2 bases and 2 bases, with 5 bases remaining between them. CDR3 nucleotides: TGCGCCAGCAGCCAACCTTCCACAGATACGCAGTATTTT. This gives the protein CASSQPSTDTQYF.

The gene calls are TRBV19 and TRBJ1-2; D gene unclear. Germline V gives CDR1 LNHDA, CDR2 SQIVND (reference sequence). V was clipped by 5 bases and J by 0 bases, with 7 bases between them. The CDR3 totals 13 residues. The CDR3 protein is CASSYSPNYGYTF. The CDR3 DNA is TGTGCCAGTAGTTACAGCCCTAACTATGGCTACACCTTC.

J is TRBJ1-2 and V is TRBV25-1; 7 bases agree with TRBD1. The CDR3 is made up of 12 amino acids. V trimming: 6 bases; J trimming: 7 bases; junction bases outside the gene matches: 5. Germline CDR1 and CDR2: MGHDK and SYGVNS. This CDR3 reads CASRDRELGYTF. As DNA, the CDR3 is TGTGCCAGCAGAGACAGGGAACTTGGCTACACCTTC.

The V gene is TRBV12-2, the J gene TRBJ1-5; the table's D call, TRBD1, was not checked against the DNA. TRBV12-2 counts as a pseudogene. The CDR3 is 15 amino acids. CDR3 DNA sequence: TGTGCAAGTCGCTTAGGTCCGAGCAGGGGGCGGCCCCAGCATTTT. This sequence encodes CASRLGPSRGRPQHF.

The chain carries TRBV10-3 and TRBJ1-1; D unresolved. V lost 11 bases and J 8 bases, leaving 15 bases between the germline ends. Looked up from germline, CDR1 is ENHRY and CDR2 is SYGVKD. The CDR3 totals 11 residues. As DNA, the CDR3 is TGTGCCGTAGGGTCCGAATTGGAAGCTTTCTTT. Its translation: CAVGSELEAFF.

The J gene is TRBJ1-6, the V gene TRBV5-1; 8 nucleotides line up with TRBD1. Germline V gene data show CDR1 as SGHRS and CDR2 as YFSETQ. CDR3 length: 14 amino acids. After removal of 1 base from V and 9 bases from J, the junction contained 3 bases not matched to a gene. The CDR3 DNA sequence: TGCGCCAGCAGCTTGCTCGGACAGGGTTCACCCCTCCACTTT. Translating gives CASSLLGQGSPLHF.

V gene TRBV14 combines with J gene TRBJ1-3; D gene uncertain. Trimming took 5 bases from V and 1 from J, leaving 9 bases between them. Germline CDR1 SGHDN, CDR2 FVKESK. The CDR3 extends over 14 amino acids. The CDR3 loop is CASSFSSSGNTIYF. Here the CDR3 DNA reads TGTGCCAGCAGCTTCAGCTCTTCTGGAAACACCATATATTTT.

J is TRBJ1-4 and V is TRBV4-1, with 7 bases lining up with TRBD1. The junction had 11 bases not matched to a gene; V was cut back by 3 bases and J by 10 bases. Looked up from germline, CDR1 is MGHRA and CDR2 is YSYEKL. The CDR3 is made up of 15 amino acids. Written as DNA, the CDR3 is TGCGCCAGCAGCCAGACCGGACAGGAGGACGGAAAACTGTTTTTT. This encodes CASSQTGQEDGKLFF.

This clone is medium-sized within its sample. This chain uses TRBV2 with TRBJ1-5, with a tentative D call TRBD1 (5 bases). The CDR3 runs to 16 residues. Germline V gene sequence: CDR1 SNHLY, CDR2 FYNNEI. The V end was cut by 4 bases, the J end by 0 bases, with 13 bases between. This CDR3 is CASSVEGKNSNQPQHF. CDR3 nucleotides: TGTGCCAGCAGTGTGGAGGGGAAAAATAGCAATCAGCCCCAGCATTTT.

The V gene is TRBV11-2, the J gene TRBJ2-3; 7 positions agree with TRBD2. The CDR3 runs to 14 residues. Germline trimming cut 5 bases from V and 6 bases from J; bases unmatched to any gene: 8. Germline CDR1 is SGHAT and CDR2 is FQNNGV. The CDR3 loop is CASSQDWTRDTQYF. CDR3 sequence (DNA): TGTGCCAGCAGCCAGGACTGGACTAGGGATACGCAGTATTTT.

The rearrangement links TRBV5-1 to TRBJ1-1; a weak D match, TRBD1 (5 bases). Germline CDR1 is SGHRS and CDR2 is YFSETQ. V was cut by 2 bases and J by 7 bases, with 9 bases left in between. The CDR3 is made up of 12 amino acids. Here the CDR3 reads CASSFSGGEAFF. The CDR3 region has the DNA TGCGCCAGCAGCTTCTCCGGGGGTGAAGCTTTCTTT. The entire variable domain, with the rest obtained from reference TRBV5-1 and TRBJ1-1, is as follows: KAGVTQTPRYLIKTRGQQVTLSCSPISGHRSVSWYQQTPGQGLQFLFEYFSETQRNKGNFPGRFSGRQFSNSRSEMNVSTLELGDSALYLCASSFSGGEAFFGQGTRLTVV.

The chain combines TRBV10-3 with TRBJ2-5; unclear D gene. Germline CDR1 reads ENHRY; CDR2 reads SYGVKD. V gave up 0 bases and J gave up 0 bases, with 11 bases separating them. CDR3 size: 16 residues. CDR3 nucleotides: TGTGCCATCAGTGAGTCGTCCACCCCGTACCAAGAGACCCAGTACTTC. It is translated as CAISESSTPYQETQYF.

The J gene is TRBJ1-2, the V gene TRBV7-2; no reliable D call. Germline V lookup: CDR1 SGHTA, CDR2 FQGNSA. There are 15 residues in the CDR3. The V end was cut by 2 bases, the J end by 0 bases, with 10 bases between. The CDR3 DNA reads as TGTGCCAGCAGCTTATCGGCGGCTACTAACTATGGCTACACCTTC. It translates to CASSLSAATNYGYTF. Looking up the rest from reference TRBV7-2 and TRBJ1-2 gives the full variable domain: GAGVSQSPSNKVTEKGKDVELRCDPISGHTALYWYRQSLGQGLEFLIYFQGNSAPDKSGLPSDRFSAERTGGSVSTLTIQRTQQEDSAVYLCASSLSAATNYGYTFGSGTRLTVV.